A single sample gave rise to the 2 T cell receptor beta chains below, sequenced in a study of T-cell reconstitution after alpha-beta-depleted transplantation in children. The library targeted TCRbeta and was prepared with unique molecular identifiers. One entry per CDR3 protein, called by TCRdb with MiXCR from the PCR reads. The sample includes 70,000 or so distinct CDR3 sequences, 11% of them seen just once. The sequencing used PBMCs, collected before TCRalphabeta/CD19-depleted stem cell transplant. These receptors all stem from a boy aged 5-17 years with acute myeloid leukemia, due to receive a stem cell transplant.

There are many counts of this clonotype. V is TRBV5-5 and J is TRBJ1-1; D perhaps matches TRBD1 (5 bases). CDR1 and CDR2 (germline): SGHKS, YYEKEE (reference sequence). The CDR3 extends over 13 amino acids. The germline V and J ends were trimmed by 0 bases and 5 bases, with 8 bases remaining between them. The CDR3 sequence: CASSLGGETEAFF. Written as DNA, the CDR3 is TGTGCCAGCAGCTTGGGAGGGGAGACTGAAGCTTTCTTT.

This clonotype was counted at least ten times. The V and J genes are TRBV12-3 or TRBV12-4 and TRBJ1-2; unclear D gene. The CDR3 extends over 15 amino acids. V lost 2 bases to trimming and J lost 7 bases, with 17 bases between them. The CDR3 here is CASSLLGAASGGYTF. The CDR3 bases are TGTGCCAGCAGTTTATTGGGCGCGGCATCAGGTGGCTACACCTTC.